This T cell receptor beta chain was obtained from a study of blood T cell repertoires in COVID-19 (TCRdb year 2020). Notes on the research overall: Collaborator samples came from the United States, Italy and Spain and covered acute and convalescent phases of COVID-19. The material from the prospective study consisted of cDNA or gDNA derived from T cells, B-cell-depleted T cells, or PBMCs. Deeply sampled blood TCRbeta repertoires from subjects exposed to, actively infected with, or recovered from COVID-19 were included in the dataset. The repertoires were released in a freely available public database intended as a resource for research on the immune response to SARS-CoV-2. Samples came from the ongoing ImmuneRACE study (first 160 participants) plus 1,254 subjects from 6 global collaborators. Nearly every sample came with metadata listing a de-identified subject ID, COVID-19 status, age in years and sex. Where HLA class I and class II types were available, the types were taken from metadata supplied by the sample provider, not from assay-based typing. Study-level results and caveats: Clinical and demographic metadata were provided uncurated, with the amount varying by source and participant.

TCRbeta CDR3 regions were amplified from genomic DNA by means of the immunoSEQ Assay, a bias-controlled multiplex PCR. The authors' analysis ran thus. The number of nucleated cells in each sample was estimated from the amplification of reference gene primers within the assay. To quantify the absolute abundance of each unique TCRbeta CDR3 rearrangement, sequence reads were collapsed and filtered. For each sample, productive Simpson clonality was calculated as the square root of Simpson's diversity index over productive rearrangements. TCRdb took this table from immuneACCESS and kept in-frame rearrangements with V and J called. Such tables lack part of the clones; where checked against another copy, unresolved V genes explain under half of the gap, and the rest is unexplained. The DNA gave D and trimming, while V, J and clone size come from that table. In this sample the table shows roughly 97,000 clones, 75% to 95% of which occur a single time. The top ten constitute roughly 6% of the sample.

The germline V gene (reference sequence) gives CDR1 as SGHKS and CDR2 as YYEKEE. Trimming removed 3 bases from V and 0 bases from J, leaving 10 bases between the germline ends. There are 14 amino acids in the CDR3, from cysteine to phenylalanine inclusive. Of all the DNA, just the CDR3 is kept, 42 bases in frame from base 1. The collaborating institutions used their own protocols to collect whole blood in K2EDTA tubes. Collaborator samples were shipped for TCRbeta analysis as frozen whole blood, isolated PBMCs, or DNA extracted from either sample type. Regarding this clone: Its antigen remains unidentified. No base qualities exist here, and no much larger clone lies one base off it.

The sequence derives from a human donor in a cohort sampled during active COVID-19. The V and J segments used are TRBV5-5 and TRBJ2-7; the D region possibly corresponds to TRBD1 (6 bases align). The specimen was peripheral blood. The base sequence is TGTGCCAGCAGCTCCAGGGGAAGCTCCTACGAGCAGTACTTC. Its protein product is CASSSRGSSYEQYF.